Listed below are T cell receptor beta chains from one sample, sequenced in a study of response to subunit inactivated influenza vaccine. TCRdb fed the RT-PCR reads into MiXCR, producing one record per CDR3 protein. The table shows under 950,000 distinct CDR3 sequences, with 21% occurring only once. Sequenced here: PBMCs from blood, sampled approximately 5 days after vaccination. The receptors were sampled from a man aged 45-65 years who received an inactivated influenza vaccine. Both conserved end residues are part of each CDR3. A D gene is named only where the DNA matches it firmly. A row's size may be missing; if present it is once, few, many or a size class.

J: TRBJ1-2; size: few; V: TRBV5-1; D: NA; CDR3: CASSYGGLGDGYTF; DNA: TGCGCCAGCAGCTATGGAGGGCTGGGGGATGGCTACACCTTC
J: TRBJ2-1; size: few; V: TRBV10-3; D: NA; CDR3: CAISFVYGVRVAYNEQFF; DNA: TGTGCCATCAGTTTCGTTTATGGGGTTAGGGTTGCCTACAATGAGCAGTTCTTC
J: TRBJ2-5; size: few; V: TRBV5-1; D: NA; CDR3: CASSPLGAYQETQYF; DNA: TGCGCCAGCAGCCCTCTGGGGGCGTACCAAGAGACCCAGTACTTC
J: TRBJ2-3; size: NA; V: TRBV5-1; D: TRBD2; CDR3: CASRITSGRLGTDTQYF; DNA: TGCGCCAGCAGGATTACTAGCGGGAGGTTGGGCACAGATACGCAGTATTTT
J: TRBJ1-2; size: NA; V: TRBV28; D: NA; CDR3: CASSLTGQGNYGYTF; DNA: TGTGCCAGCAGTTTAACGGGGCAGGGTAACTATGGCTACACCTTC
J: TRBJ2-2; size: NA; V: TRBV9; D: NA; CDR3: CASLPGVNTGELFF; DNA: TGTGCCAGCCTCCCGGGGGTGAACACCGGGGAGCTGTTTTTT
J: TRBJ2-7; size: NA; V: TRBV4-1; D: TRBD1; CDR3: CASSQPRDSLSYEQYF; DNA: TGCGCCAGCAGCCAACCTCGGGACAGCCTCTCCTACGAGCAGTACTTC
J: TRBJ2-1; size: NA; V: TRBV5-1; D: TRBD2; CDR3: CASSSSGRGGYNEQFF; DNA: TGCGCCAGCAGCTCCTCCGGACGGGGGGGCTACAATGAGCAGTTCTTC
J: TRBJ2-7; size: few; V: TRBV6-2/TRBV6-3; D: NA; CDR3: CASSYAREQYF; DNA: TGTGCCAGCAGTTACGCTCGCGAGCAGTACTTC
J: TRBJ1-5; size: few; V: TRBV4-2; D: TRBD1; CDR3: CASSHPVLAGGSVSWQPQHF; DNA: TGTGCCAGCAGCCACCCAGTTTTAGCAGGGGGCTCGGTTAGTTGGCAGCCCCAGCATTTT
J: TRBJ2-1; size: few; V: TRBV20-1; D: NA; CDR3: CSASGPLIRNEQFF; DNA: TGCAGTGCTAGTGGGCCATTAATTCGGAATGAGCAGTTCTTC
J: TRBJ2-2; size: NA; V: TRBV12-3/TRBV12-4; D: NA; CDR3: CASSPPEGGELFF; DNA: TGTGCCAGCAGCCCACCGGAGGGAGGGGAGCTGTTTTTT
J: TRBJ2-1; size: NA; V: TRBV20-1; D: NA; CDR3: CSARGGQGKVNEQFF; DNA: TGCAGTGCTAGAGGAGGCCAGGGGAAGGTCAATGAGCAGTTCTTC
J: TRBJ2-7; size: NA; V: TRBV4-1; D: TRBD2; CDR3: CASSPRLAGGYSYEQYF; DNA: TGCGCCAGCAGCCCTCGACTAGCGGGAGGGTACTCCTACGAGCAGTACTTC
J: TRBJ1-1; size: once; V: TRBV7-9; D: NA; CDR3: CASASGRLWEDTEAFF; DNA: TGTGCCAGCGCCTCGGGGCGGCTGTGGGAAGACACTGAAGCTTTCTTT
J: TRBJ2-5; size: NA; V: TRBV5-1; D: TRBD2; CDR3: CASRSGPGGETQYF; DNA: TGCGCGAGCAGATCCGGCCCGGGAGGCGAGACCCAGTACTTC
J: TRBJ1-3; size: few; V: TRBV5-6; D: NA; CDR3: CASSFLGNTIYF; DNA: TGTGCCAGCAGCTTCCTTGGAAACACCATATATTTT
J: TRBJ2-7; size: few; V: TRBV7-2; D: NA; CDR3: CASSGVGFYEQYF; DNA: TGTGCCAGCAGCGGGGTGGGGTTTTACGAGCAGTACTTC
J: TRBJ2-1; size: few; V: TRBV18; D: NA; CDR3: CASSPDREGNEQFF; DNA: TGTGCCAGCTCACCGGACAGGGAGGGCAATGAGCAGTTCTTC
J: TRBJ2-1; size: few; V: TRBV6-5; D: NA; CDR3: CASSHGDTNNEQFF; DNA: TGTGCCAGCAGTCACGGGGACACGAACAATGAGCAGTTCTTC
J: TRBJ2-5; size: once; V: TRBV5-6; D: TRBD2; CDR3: CASSLKAGALETQYF; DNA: TGTGCCAGCAGCTTAAAAGCGGGAGCGTTAGAGACCCAGTACTTC
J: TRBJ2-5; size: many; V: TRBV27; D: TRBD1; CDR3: CASRGTGGGETQYF; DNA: TGTGCCAGCAGGGGGACAGGGGGAGGAGAGACCCAGTACTTC
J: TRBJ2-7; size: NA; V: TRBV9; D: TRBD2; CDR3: CASSVAAGDGYEQYF; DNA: TGTGCCAGCAGCGTAGCCGCGGGAGACGGCTACGAGCAGTACTTC
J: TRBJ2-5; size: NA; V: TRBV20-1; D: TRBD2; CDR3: CSARDRGTSVRETQYF; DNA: TGCAGTGCTAGAGATCGCGGGACTAGCGTGCGGGAGACCCAGTACTTC
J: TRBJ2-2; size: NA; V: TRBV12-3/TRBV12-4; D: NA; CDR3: CASSPPTLGSGELFF; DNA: TGTGCCAGCAGCCCCCCGACCCTAGGGTCCGGGGAGCTGTTTTTT
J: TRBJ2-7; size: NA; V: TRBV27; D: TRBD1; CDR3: CASSPPGQLVSYEQYF; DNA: TGTGCCAGCAGTCCCCCGGGACAGCTTGTCTCCTACGAGCAGTACTTC
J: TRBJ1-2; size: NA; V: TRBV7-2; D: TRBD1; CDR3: CASSLTTGTNYGYTF; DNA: TGTGCCAGCAGCTTAACGACAGGGACTAACTATGGCTACACCTTC
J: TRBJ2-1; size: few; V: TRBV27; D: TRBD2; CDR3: CASSYSAGENPYNEQFF; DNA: TGTGCCAGCAGTTATTCGGCGGGAGAGAACCCCTACAATGAGCAGTTCTTC
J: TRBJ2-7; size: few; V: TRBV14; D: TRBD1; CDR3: CASSYGQGVYEQYF; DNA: TGTGCCAGCAGCTATGGACAGGGAGTATACGAGCAGTACTTC
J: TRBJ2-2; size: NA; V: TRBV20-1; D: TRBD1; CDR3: CSAAKIPGGTGELFF; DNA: TGCAGTGCAGCAAAAATCCCAGGGGGAACCGGGGAGCTGTTTTTT
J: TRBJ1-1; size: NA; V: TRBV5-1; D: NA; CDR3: CASSPRLNTEAFF; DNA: TGCGCCAGCAGCCCTAGACTGAACACTGAAGCTTTCTTT
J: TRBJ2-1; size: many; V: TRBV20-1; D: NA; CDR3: CSGFGSNEQFF; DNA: TGCAGTGGATTCGGTAGTAATGAGCAGTTCTTC
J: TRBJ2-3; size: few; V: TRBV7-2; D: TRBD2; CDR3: CASSLVRGGNTDTQYF; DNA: TGTGCCAGCAGCTTAGTACGGGGGGGAAACACAGATACGCAGTATTTT
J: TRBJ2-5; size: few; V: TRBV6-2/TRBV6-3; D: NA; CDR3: CASKGTQETQYF; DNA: TGTGCCAGCAAGGGGACTCAAGAGACCCAGTACTTC
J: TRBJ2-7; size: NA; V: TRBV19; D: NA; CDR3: CASSELREGDYEQYF; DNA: TGTGCCAGTAGCGAACTCCGCGAAGGGGACTACGAGCAGTACTTC